This T cell receptor (beta chain) is drawn from a study of blood T cell repertoires in COVID-19. Turning to the study itself: Sites across the United States, Italy and Spain contributed samples from acute and convalescent COVID-19. In each case, the material was cDNA or gDNA derived from T cells, B-cell-depleted T cells, or PBMCs.

Per the original data handling: Estimation of nucleated cell counts was performed using reference gene primer amplification. Sequencing used immunoSEQ multiplex PCR; TCRdb keeps in-frame clones, though not all of them. V and J calls and clone size are given by that table; D and trimming were obtained from the DNA. Of more than 20,000 clones in the sample, roughly 73% were seen once. With 1 base removed from V and 5 bases from J, the gap between germline ends came to 11 bases. There are 14 residues in the CDR3. Germline-derived CDR1 and CDR2 are MNHNY and SVGAGI (reference sequence). This chain joins TRBV6-6 and TRBJ2-5, with a weak D call TRBD2 (6 bases). This clonotype was sampled from a human donor in a cohort sampled during active or convalescent COVID-19. The specimen was peripheral blood. Written as DNA, the CDR3 is TGTGCCAGCAGTTACTTTGGAGGGTGGGAGACCCAGTACTTC. It specifies CASSYFGGWETQYF.